This T cell receptor beta chain was profiled in a study of shared clonotypes between healthy human individuals. About this clone itself: Its cognate antigen is unknown.

It was 300 ng DNA, 25,000 to 35,000 T cell genomes, that went into each replicate PCR of unsorted PBMC. Original methodology: ImmunoSEQ output lacked quality scores and full-length reads, limiting matched filtering. Clones were sequenced by immunoSEQ multiplex PCR, and TCRdb holds only the in-frame ones, with some missing. V and J calls and clone size are as listed in that table; D and trimming were resolved from the DNA. This table has about 560,000 clones, about 80% appearing once. Germline values: CDR1 MNHEY, CDR2 SMNVEV (reference sequence). V was pared by 3 bases and J by 9 bases, with 15 bases between. The CDR3 contains 13 residues. Overall study findings and caveats: It was expected that sequencing depth would affect clonotype sharing among donors. Genetic and exposure-history diversity was limited by the few donors.

The sequence came from a woman aged 40 to 50 in good health. Some clones in this sample may be carry-over from other donors' samples. Sample: PBMCs. The chain uses TRBV27 and TRBJ2-7; the D gene is possibly TRBD1 (6 bases). For the CDR3, the DNA is TGTGCCAGCAGTTTCAACCAGGGGTCGGGGCAGTACTTC. It specifies CASSFNQGSGQYF.